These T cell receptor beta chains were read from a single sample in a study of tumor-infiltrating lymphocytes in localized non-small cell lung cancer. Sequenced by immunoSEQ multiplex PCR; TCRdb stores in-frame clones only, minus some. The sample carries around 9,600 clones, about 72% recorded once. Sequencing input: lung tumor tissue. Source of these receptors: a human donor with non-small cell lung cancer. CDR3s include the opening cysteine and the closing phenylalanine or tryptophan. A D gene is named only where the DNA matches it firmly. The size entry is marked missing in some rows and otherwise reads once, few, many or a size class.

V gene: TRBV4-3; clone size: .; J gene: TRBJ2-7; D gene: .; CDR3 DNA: TGCGCCAGCAGCCATTATAGCGGAGCCTACGAGCAGTACTTC; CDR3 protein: CASSHYSGAYEQYF
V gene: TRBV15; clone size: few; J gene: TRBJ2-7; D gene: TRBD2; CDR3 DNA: TGTGCCACCAGCATGGGACTAGCGGGAACCTACGAGCAGTACTTC; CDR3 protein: CATSMGLAGTYEQYF
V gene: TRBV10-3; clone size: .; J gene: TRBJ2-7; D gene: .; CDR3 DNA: TGTGCCATCAGTGATCCCGGTCGGGGGTTAAGGGACGAGCAGTACTTC; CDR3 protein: CAISDPGRGLRDEQYF
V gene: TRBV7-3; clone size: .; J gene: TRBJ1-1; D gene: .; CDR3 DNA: TGTGCCAGCAGCTTAAAGAGGGCAGGGAACACTGAAGCTTTCTTT; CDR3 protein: CASSLKRAGNTEAFF
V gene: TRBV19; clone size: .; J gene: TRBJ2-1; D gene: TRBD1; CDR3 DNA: TGTGCCAGTAGTACAACACAGGGGGATGAGCAGTTCTTC; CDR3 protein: CASSTTQGDEQFF
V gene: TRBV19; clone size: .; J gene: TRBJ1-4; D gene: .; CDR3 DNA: TGTGCCACTAGAGCGGAGTTGGCCACAACTAATGAAAAACTGTTTTTT; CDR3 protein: CATRAELATTNEKLFF
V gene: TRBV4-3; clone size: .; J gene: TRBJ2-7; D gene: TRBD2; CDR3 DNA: TGCGCCAGCAGCCGGGGACTAGCGGGGGGTTACGAGCAGTACTTC; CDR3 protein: CASSRGLAGGYEQYF
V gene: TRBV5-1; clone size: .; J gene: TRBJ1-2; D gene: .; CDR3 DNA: TGCGCCAGCAGCCCTGGTTCGGTTAACTATGGCTACACCTTC; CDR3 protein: CASSPGSVNYGYTF
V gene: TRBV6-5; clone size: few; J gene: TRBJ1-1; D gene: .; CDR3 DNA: TGTGCCAGCAGTACTACTTCAGGGGTCAGTGAAGCTTTCTTT; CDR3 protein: CASSTTSGVSEAFF
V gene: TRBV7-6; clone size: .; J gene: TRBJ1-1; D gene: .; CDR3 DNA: TGTGCCAGCAGCTTAAAAGGGGGAGGGACTGAAGCTTTCTTT; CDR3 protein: CASSLKGGGTEAFF
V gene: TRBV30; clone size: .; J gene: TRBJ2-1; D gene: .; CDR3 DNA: TGTGCCTGGAGCCTAGGTCGAGATGAGCAGTTCTTC; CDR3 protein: CAWSLGRDEQFF
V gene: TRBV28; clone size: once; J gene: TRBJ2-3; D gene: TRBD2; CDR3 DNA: TGTGCCAGCAATCTCCTAGCGGGGGCGGACACAGATACGCAGTATTTT; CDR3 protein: CASNLLAGADTDTQYF
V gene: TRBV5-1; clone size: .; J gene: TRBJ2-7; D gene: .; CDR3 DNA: TGCGCCAGCAGCTTGAAAGCGGAGGGCGGCGAGCAGTACTTC; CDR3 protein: CASSLKAEGGEQYF
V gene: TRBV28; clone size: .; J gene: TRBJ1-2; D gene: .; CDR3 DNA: TGTGCCAGCAGTTTATATTGGCAGCGGCGCTATGGCTACACCTTC; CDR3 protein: CASSLYWQRRYGYTF
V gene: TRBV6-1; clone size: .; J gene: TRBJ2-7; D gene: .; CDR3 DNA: TGTGCCATCACATCATTAGGGGGCTCCTACGAGCAGTACTTC; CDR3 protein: CAITSLGGSYEQYF
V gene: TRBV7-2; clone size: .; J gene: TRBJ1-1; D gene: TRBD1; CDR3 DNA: TGTGCCAGCAGCCCACAGGGGGCTTATACTGAAGCTTTCTTT; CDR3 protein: CASSPQGAYTEAFF
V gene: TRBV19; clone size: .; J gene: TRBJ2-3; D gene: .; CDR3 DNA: TGTGCCAGTAGTATAGGGTGGGGCGCCGGCACAGATACGCAGTATTTT; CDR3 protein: CASSIGWGAGTDTQYF
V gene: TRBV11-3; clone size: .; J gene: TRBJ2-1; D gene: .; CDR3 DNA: TGTGCCAGCAGCTTGAACAATGAGCAGTTCTTC; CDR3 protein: CASSLNNEQFF
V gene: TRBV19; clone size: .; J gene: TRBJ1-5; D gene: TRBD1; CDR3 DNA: TGTGCCAGTAGTATAGGACAGGGGAATCAGCCCCAGCATTTT; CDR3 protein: CASSIGQGNQPQHF
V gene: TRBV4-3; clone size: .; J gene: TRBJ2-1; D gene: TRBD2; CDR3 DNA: TGCGCCAGCAGCCAAGATAAACTAGCGGGAGGCGAGCAGTTCTTC; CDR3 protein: CASSQDKLAGGEQFF
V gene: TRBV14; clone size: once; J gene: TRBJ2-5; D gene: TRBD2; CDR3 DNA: TGTGCCAGCAGCCAAGGCCGCGGCGGGGGGATACAAGAGACCCAGTACTTC; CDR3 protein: CASSQGRGGGIQETQYF
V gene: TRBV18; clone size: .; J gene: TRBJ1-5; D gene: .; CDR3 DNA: TGTGCCAGCTCACCACTGAGGACAGATAGCAATCAGCCCCAGCATTTT; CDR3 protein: CASSPLRTDSNQPQHF
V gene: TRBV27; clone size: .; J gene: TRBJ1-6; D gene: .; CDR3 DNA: TGTGCCAGCAGTTTAAAGGTTAGGAATTCACCCCTCCACTTT; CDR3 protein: CASSLKVRNSPLHF
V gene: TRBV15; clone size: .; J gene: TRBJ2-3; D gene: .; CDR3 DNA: TGTGCCACCAGCAGAGATGGGTCGGGATTGAGGACAGATACGCAGTATTTT; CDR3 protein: CATSRDGSGLRTDTQYF
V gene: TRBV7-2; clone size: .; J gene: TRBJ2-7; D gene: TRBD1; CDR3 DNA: TGTGCCAGCAGCTTAATACAGGGGGCGAACGAGCAGTACTTC; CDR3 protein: CASSLIQGANEQYF
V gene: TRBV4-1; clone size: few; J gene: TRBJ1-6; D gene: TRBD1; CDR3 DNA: TGCGCCAGCAGCCAAGAAGGCCCCCGAGGACAGGGGTATTCACCCCTCCACTTT; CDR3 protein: CASSQEGPRGQGYSPLHF
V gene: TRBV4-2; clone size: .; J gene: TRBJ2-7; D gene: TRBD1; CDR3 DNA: TGTGCCAGCAGCCACCCGGGACAGGACGTCGGCGAGCAGTACTTC; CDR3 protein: CASSHPGQDVGEQYF
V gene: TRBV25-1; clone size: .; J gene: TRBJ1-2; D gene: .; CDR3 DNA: TGTGCCAGCAGTCGAACAGCCGACAGCTACTATGGCTACACCTTC; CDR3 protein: CASSRTADSYYGYTF
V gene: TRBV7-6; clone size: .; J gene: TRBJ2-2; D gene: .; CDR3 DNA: TGTGCCAGCCGCCCTACGGGGACGAACACCGGGGAGCTGTTTTTT; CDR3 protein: CASRPTGTNTGELFF
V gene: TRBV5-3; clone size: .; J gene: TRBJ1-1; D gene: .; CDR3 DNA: TGTGCCAGCAGCTTGGGTGGCGAGGGTTCCACTGAAGCTTTCTTT; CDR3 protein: CASSLGGEGSTEAFF
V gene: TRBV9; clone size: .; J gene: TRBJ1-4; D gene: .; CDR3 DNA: TGTGCCAGCAGCCGGGGGGGGACGGGTGAAAAACTGTTTTTT; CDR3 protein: CASSRGGTGEKLFF